Reported below is one TCR beta chain. Its antigen is not identified. V was pared by 1 base and J by 5 bases, with 9 bases between. This CDR3 region has 13 residues. Germline V lookup: CDR1 SGHNT, CDR2 YYREEE (reference sequence). In replicate PCRs of sorted subsets, about 220 ng DNA, approximately 30,000 T cell genomes, was used. The method was immunoSEQ multiplex PCR; TCRdb's version includes in-frame clones alone and lacks a portion of them. This sample has approximately 1,500,000 clones, with approximately 96% found just once. The data stem from a study of shared clonotypes between healthy human individuals. Study-wide results and caveats: Estimated clonotype richness was generally higher in naive than memory subsets.

The chain employs TRBV5-4 and TRBJ2-5; no firm D call. Sequencing used naive CD4+ T cells sorted from blood. The subset is: CD45RA+ positively selected. The sequence was obtained from a man aged 25 to 40 in good health. DNA for the CDR3: TGTGCCAGCAGCTTGCGTATACGGGAGACCCAGTACTTC. Its protein product is CASSLRIRETQYF. The full variable domain, with the rest looked up from reference TRBV5-4 and TRBJ2-5, is ETGVTQSPTHLIKTRGQQVTLRCSSQSGHNTVSWYQQALGQGPQFIFQYYREEENGRGNFPPRFSGLQFPNYSSELNVNALELDDSALYLCASSLRIRETQYFGPGTRLLVL.